This TCR beta chain was sequenced for a study of response to subunit inactivated influenza vaccine (dated by TCRdb to between 2017 and 2018). Notes on the research overall: To follow how T cells responded to a trivalent subunit inactivated influenza vaccine, the researchers relied on deep quantitative profiling of the T cell receptor repertoire. Broad study findings and their caveats: It was suggested by the authors that each seasonal influenza vaccination may recruit only a limited number of new T cells.

Library construction relied on RT-PCR. Data came from an Illumina HiSeq 2500. Clones were called with MiXCR by TCRdb after fastp trimmed the public reads at Q25, and only in-frame beta chains were retained. Each entry merges the rows of one CDR3 protein and shows their most common DNA and genes. The sample yields some 500,000 distinct CDR3 sequences; around 25% were counted once. The ten largest clonotypes hold 1.5% to 2% of the sample. This clonotype occurred many times. What antigen it recognizes has not been identified. Base quality data are lacking; no much larger clone is found one base away. The junction carries 5 bases between V and J, which are trimmed by 4 bases and 2 bases respectively. CDR1 and CDR2, per the germline V gene (reference sequence), are SEHNR and FQNEAQ. Spanning cysteine to phenylalanine, the CDR3 consists of 13 amino acids. Just CDR3 DNA is preserved here, 39 bases in frame from base 1.

The sequence was obtained from a man between 45 and 60 years old who received an inactivated influenza vaccine. Donor details come from another sample of the same person, matched by shared clones. This sequence uses TRBV7-9 and TRBJ2-2; matching of 5 bases hints at TRBD1 as the D gene. The source material was CD4+ T cells sorted from PBMCs, sampled roughly 5 days after vaccination. The CDR3 loop reads CASSWGNTGELFF. The nucleotides are TGTGCCAGCAGCTGGGGCAACACCGGGGAGCTGTTTTTT. The entire variable domain, with the stretches around the CDR3 drawn from the reference TRBV7-9 and TRBJ2-2 proteins, is DTGVSQNPRHKITKRGQNVTFRCDPISEHNRLYWYRQTLGQGPEFLTYFQNEAQLEKSRLLSDRFSAERPKGSFSTLEIQRTEQGDSAMYLCASSWGNTGELFFGEGSRLTVL.